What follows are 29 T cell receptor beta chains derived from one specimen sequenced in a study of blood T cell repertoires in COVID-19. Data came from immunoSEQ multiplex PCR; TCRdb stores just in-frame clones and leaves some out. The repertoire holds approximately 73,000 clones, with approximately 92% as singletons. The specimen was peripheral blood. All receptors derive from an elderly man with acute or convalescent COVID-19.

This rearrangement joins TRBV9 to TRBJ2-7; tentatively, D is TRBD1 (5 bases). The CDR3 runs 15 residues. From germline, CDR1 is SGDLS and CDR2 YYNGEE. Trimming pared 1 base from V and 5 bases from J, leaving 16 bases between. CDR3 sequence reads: CASSVQGSVRNEQYF. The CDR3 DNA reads TGTGCCAGCAGCGTACAGGGATCAGTTAGGAACGAGCAGTACTTC.

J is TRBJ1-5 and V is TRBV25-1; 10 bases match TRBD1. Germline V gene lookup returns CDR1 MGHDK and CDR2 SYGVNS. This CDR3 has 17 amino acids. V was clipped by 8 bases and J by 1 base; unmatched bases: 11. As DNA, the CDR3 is TGTGCCAGCGGGGGGACAGGGGAAGTTCTGAGCAATCAGCCCCAGCATTTT. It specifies CASGGTGEVLSNQPQHF.

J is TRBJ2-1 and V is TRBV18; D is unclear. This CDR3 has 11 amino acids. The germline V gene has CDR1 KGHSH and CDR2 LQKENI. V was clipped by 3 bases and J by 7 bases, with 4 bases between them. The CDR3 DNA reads TGTGCCAGCTCACCCGGTAATGAGCAGTTCTTC. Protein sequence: CASSPGNEQFF. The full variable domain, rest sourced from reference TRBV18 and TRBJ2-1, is NAGVMQNPRHLVRRRGQEARLRCSPMKGHSHVYWYRQLPEEGLKFMVYLQKENIIDESGMPKERFSAEFPKEGPSILRIQQVVRGDSAAYFCASSPGNEQFFGPGTRLTVL.

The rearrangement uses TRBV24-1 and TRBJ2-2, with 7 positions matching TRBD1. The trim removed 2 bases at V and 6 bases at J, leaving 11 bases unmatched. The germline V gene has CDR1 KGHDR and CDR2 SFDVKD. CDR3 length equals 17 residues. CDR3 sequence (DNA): TGTGCCACCAGTGATTCCCGACAGGGATGGAGCCCCGGGGAGCTGTTTTTT. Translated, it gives CATSDSRQGWSPGELFF.

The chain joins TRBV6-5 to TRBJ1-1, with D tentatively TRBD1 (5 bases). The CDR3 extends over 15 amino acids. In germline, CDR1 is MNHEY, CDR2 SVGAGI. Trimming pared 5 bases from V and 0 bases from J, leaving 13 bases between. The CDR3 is CASSTQGSMNTEAFF. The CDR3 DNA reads TGTGCCAGCAGTACCCAGGGCTCGATGAACACTGAAGCTTTCTTT.

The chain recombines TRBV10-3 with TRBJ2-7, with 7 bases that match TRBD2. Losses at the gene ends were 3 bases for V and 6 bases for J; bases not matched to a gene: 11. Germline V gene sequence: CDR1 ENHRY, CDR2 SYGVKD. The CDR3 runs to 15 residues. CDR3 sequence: CAISDREGPGVEQYF. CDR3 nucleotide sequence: TGTGCCATCAGTGACAGGGAGGGGCCGGGGGTCGAGCAGTACTTC.

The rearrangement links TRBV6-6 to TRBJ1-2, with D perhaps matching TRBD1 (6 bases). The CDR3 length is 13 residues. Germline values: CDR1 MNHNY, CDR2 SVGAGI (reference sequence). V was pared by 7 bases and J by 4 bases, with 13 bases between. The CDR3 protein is CASIQDSRYGYTF. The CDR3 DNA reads TGTGCCAGCATCCAGGACAGTCGCTATGGCTACACCTTC.

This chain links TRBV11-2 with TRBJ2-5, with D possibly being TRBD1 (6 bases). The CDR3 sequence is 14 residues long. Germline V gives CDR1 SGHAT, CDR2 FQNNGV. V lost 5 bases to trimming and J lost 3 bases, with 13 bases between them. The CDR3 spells CASSPLTGEETQYF. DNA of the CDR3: TGTGCCAGCAGCCCCTTGACAGGCGAAGAGACCCAGTACTTC.

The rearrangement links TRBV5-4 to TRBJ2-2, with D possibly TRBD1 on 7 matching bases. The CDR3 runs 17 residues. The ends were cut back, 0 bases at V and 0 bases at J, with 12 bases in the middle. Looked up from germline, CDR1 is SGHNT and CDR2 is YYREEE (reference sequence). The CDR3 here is CASSLVGGGANTGELFF. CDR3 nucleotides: TGTGCCAGCAGCTTGGTTGGAGGGGGCGCGAACACCGGGGAGCTGTTTTTT.

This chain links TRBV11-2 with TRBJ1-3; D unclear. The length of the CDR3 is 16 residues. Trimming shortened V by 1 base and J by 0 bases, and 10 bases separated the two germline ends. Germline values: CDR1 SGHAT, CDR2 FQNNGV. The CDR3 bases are TGTGCCAGCAGCTTAGTCCTTCCGGGCTCTGGAAACACCATATATTTT. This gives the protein CASSLVLPGSGNTIYF.

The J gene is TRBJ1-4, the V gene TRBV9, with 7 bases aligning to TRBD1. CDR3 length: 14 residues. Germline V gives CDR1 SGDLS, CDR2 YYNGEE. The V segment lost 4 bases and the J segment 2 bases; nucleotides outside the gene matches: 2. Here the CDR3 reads CASSKTGTNEKLFF. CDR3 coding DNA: TGTGCCAGCAGCAAGACAGGGACTAATGAAAAACTGTTTTTT. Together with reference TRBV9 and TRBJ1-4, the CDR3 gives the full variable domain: DSGVTQTPKHLITATGQRVTLRCSPRSGDLSVYWYQQSLDQGLQFLIQYYNGEERAKGNILERFSAQQFPDLHSELNLSSLELGDSALYFCASSKTGTNEKLFFGSGTQLSVL.

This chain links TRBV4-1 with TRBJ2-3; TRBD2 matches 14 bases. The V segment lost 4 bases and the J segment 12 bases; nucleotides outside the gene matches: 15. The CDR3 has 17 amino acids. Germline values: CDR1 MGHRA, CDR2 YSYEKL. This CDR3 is CASSLSRIGLAGGPQYF. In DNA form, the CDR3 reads TGCGCCAGCAGCCTAAGTAGGATCGGACTAGCGGGGGGACCACAGTATTTT.

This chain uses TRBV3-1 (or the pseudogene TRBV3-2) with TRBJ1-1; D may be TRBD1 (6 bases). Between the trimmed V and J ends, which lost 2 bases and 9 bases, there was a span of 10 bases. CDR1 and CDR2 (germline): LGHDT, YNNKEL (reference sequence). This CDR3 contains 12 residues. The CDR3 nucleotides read TGTGCCAGCAGCCAATTCCGGGACAAAGCTTTCTTT. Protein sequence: CASSQFRDKAFF.

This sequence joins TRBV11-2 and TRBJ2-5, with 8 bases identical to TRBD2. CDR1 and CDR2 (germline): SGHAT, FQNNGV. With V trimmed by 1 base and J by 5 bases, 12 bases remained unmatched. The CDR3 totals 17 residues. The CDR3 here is CASSLGDGAGERETQYF. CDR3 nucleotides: TGTGCCAGCAGCTTAGGTGACGGAGCGGGAGAGAGGGAGACCCAGTACTTC.

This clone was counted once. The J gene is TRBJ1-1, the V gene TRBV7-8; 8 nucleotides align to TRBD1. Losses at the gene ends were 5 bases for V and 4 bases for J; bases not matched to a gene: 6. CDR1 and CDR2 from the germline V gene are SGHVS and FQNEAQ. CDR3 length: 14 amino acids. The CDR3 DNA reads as TGTGCCAGCAGCCCGACAGGGGAAGGCACTGAAGCTTTCTTT. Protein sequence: CASSPTGEGTEAFF.

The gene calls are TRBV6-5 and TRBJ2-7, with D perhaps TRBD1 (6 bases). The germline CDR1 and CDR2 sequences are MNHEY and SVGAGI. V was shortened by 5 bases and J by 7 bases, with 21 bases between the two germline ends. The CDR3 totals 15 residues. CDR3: CASSHPGHLVLEQYF. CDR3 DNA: TGTGCCAGCAGTCACCCGGGACACCTCGTTTTAGAGCAGTACTTC.

The CDR3, as DNA: TGTGCCAGCAGCTGGACCGGGACTAGCGGGGGGACCCAGTACTTC. It translates to CASSWTGTSGGTQYF. The chain employs TRBV5-6 and TRBJ2-5; 14 nucleotides match TRBD2. This CDR3 has 15 amino acids. The germline V gene encodes CDR1 SGHDT and CDR2 YYEEEE. Trimming cost V 3 bases and J 7 bases; bases outside gene matches: 5.

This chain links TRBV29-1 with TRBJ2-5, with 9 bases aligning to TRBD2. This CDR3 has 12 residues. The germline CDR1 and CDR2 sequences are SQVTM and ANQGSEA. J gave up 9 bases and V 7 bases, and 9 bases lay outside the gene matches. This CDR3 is CSALAGTIAQYF. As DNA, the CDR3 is TGCAGCGCGCTAGCGGGGACGATCGCCCAGTACTTC.

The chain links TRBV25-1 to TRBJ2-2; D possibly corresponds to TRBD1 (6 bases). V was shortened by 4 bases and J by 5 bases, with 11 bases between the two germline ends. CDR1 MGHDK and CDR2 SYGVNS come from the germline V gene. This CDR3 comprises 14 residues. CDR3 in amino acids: CASSVNRATGELFF. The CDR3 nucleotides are TGTGCCAGCAGTGTCAACAGGGCTACCGGGGAGCTGTTTTTT.

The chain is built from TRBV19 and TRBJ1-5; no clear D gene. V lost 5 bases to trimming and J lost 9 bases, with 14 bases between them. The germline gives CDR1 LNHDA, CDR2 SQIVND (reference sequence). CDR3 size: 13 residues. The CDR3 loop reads CASSFRVGRPQHF. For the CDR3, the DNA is TGTGCCAGTAGTTTTCGGGTAGGAAGGCCCCAGCATTTT.

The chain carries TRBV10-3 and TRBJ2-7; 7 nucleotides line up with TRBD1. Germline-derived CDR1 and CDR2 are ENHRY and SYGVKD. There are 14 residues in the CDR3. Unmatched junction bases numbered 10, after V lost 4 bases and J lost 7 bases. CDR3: CAISATALRGEQYF. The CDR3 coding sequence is TGTGCCATCAGTGCTACGGCCCTCAGGGGGGAGCAGTACTTC.

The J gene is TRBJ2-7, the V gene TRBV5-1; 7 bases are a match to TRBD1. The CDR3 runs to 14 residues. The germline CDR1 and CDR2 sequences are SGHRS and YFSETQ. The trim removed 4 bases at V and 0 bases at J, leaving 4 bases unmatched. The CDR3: CASSPWDSSYEQYF. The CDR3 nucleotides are TGCGCCAGCAGCCCTTGGGACAGCTCCTACGAGCAGTACTTC.

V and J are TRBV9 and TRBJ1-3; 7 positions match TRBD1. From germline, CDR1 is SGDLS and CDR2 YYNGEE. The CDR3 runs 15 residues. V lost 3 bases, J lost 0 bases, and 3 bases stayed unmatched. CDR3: CASSAGTASGNTIYF. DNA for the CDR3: TGTGCCAGCAGCGCCGGGACAGCCTCTGGAAACACCATATATTTT.

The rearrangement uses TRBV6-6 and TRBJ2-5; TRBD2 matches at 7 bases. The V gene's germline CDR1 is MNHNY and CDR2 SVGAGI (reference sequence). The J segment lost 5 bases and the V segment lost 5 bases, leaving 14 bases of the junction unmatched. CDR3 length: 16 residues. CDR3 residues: CASSTPAASGGETQYF. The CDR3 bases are TGTGCCAGCAGTACCCCGGCGGCTAGCGGTGGCGAGACCCAGTACTTC.

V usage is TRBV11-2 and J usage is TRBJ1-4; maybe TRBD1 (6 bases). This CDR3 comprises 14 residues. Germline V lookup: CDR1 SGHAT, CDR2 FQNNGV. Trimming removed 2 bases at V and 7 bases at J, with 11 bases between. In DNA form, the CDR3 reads TGTGCCAGCAGCTTAACAGGGCCCTCTGAAAAACTGTTTTTT. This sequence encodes CASSLTGPSEKLFF.

DNA of the CDR3: TGCGCCAGCAGCACGACTAGCGGGTCAGATACGCAGTATTTT. It encodes CASSTTSGSDTQYF. The rearrangement joins TRBV5-1 to TRBJ2-3, with 10 bases aligning to TRBD2. In germline, CDR1 is SGHRS, CDR2 YFSETQ. V was clipped by 4 bases and J by 4 bases; unmatched bases: 3. The CDR3 runs to 14 residues. The entire variable domain, with the rest obtained from reference TRBV5-1 and TRBJ2-3, is as follows: KAGVTQTPRYLIKTRGQQVTLSCSPISGHRSVSWYQQTPGQGLQFLFEYFSETQRNKGNFPGRFSGRQFSNSRSEMNVSTLELGDSALYLCASSTTSGSDTQYFGPGTRLTVL.

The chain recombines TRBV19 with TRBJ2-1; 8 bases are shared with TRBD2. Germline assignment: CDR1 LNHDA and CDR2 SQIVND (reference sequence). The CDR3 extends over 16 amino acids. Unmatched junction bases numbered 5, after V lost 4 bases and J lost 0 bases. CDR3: CASSTPGGVSYNEQFF. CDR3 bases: TGTGCCAGTAGTACGCCGGGGGGGGTCTCCTACAATGAGCAGTTCTTC.

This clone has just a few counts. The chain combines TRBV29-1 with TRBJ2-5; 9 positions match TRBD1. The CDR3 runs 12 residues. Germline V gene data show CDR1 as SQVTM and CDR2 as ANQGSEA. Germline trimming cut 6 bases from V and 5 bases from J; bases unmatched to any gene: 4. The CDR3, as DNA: TGCAGCGTCGGGACAGGGACGGAGACCCAGTACTTC. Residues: CSVGTGTETQYF.

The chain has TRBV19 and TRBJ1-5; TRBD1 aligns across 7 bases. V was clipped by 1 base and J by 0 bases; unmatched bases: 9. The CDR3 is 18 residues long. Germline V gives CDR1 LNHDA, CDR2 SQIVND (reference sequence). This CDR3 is CASSIGQGSLSSNQPQHF. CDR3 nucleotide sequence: TGTGCCAGTAGTATAGGACAGGGCTCACTTTCTAGCAATCAGCCCCAGCATTTT.